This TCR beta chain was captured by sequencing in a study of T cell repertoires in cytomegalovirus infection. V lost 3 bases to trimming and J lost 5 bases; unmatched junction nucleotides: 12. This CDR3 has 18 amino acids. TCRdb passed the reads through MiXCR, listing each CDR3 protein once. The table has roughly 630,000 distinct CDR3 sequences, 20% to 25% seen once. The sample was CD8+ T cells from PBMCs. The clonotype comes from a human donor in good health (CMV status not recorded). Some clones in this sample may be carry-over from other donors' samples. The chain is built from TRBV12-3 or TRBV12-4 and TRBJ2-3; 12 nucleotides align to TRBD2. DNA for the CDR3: TGTGCCAGCAGTTTGTTCTCTAGCGGGGGGGCCTATGGAGATACGCAGTATTTT. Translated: CASSLFSSGGAYGDTQYF.